The TCR beta chain described here comes from a study of blood T cell repertoires in COVID-19. Across the whole study: The cDNA or gDNA used as material had been derived from T cells, B-cell-depleted T cells, or PBMCs.

Clinical history reported by participants formed the basis on which cohorts were assigned. In the 2 weeks before study entry, exposed participants met a COVID-19 case, which was PCR-confirmed or clinician-diagnosed. Germline loops: CDR1 MDHEN, CDR2 SYDVKM. Trimming removed 6 bases at V and 5 bases at J, with 13 bases between. The CDR3 is made up of 13 amino acids. Original analysis: Amplification of reference gene primers was used by the study to estimate nucleated cell counts. The protocol was immunoSEQ multiplex PCR, while the TCRdb copy is restricted to in-frame clones and leaves out a portion. D and trimming were read from the DNA, whereas the V and J calls and clone size are those reported in that table. This sample has 350,000 to 450,000 clones, with about 88% found just once. This clone showed up just once.

This clonotype was sampled from a woman aged 18-29 years who had been exposed to COVID-19. What was sequenced was PBMCs or T cells enriched from blood (not recorded which). This chain uses TRBV28 with TRBJ1-1; tentative D call: TRBD1 (6 bases). Here the CDR3 reads CASSLTGITEAFF. CDR3 coding DNA: TGTGCCAGCAGCCTAACAGGGATTACTGAAGCTTTCTTT. The entire variable domain, with the rest obtained from reference TRBV28 and TRBJ1-1, is as follows: DVKVTQSSRYLVKRTGEKVFLECVQDMDHENMFWYRQDPGLGLRLIYFSYDVKMKEKGDIPEGYSVSREKKERFSLILESASTNQTSMYLCASSLTGITEAFFGQGTRLTVV.